Listed below are T cell receptor beta chains from one sample, sequenced in a study of spatial heterogeneity in lung cancer. TCRdb fed the 5' RACE reads into MiXCR, producing one record per CDR3 protein. The table shows about 120,000 distinct CDR3 sequences, with less than 14% occurring only once. Sequenced here: PBMCs, sampled at follow-up. The source is a female donor with early-stage non-small cell lung cancer. The CDR3 runs from the conserved cysteine through the conserved F or W. D genes are given only for firm matches. Part of the rows lack a size; the others show once, few, many or a class for expanded clones.

V: TRBV24-1
D: .
size: many
J: TRBJ2-3
CDR3: CATSPKEGSTDTQYF
DNA: TGTGCCACCAGTCCTAAGGAGGGGAGCACAGATACGCAGTATTTT

V: TRBV6-2/TRBV6-3
D: TRBD1
size: .
J: TRBJ2-7
CDR3: CASMTGTGRHEQYF
DNA: TGTGCCAGCATGACCGGGACAGGGAGACACGAGCAGTACTTC

V: TRBV5-1
D: .
size: many
J: TRBJ1-1
CDR3: CASRGVNTEAFF
DNA: TGCGCCAGCAGAGGAGTGAACACTGAAGCTTTCTTT

V: TRBV29-1
D: TRBD1
size: many
J: TRBJ1-1
CDR3: CSAMTGARTEAFF
DNA: TGCAGCGCTATGACAGGGGCGAGGACTGAAGCTTTCTTT

V: TRBV5-4
D: .
size: .
J: TRBJ2-2
CDR3: CASSLVDSPTGELFF
DNA: TGTGCCAGCAGCTTGGTAGACAGCCCTACCGGGGAGCTGTTTTTT

V: TRBV5-1
D: .
size: .
J: TRBJ1-2
CDR3: CASVGGLRTNYGYTF
DNA: TGCGCCAGTGTCGGGGGACTAAGAACTAACTATGGCTACACCTTC

V: TRBV20-1
D: .
size: few
J: TRBJ1-6
CDR3: CSARDSSSYNSPLHF
DNA: TGCAGTGCTAGAGACAGTAGCTCCTATAATTCACCCCTCCACTTT

V: TRBV12-3/TRBV12-4
D: TRBD1
size: once
J: TRBJ2-2
CDR3: CASSFGTGTGIYTGELFF
DNA: TGTGCCAGCAGTTTCGGAACGGGGACAGGGATTTACACCGGGGAGCTGTTTTTT

V: TRBV27
D: .
size: few
J: TRBJ2-3
CDR3: CASSYRWRDTQYF
DNA: TGTGCCAGCAGTTATCGATGGAGAGATACGCAGTATTTT

V: TRBV7-2
D: .
size: many
J: TRBJ2-1
CDR3: CASSLGLDYNEQFF
DNA: TGTGCCAGCAGCTTAGGGCTCGACTACAATGAGCAGTTCTTC

V: TRBV30
D: .
size: few
J: TRBJ2-7
CDR3: CAWRLDRFPYEQYF
DNA: TGTGCCTGGAGGCTTGACAGATTTCCCTACGAGCAGTACTTC

V: TRBV19
D: TRBD1
size: few
J: TRBJ1-1
CDR3: CASLRTGMNTEAFF
DNA: TGTGCCAGCCTTCGGACAGGGATGAACACTGAAGCTTTCTTT

V: TRBV19
D: TRBD1
size: few
J: TRBJ1-5
CDR3: CASSGQGLQPQHF
DNA: TGTGCCAGTAGTGGACAGGGTCTTCAGCCCCAGCATTTT

V: TRBV7-9
D: .
size: .
J: TRBJ2-1
CDR3: CASSLGNGASYNEQFF
DNA: TGTGCCAGCAGCCTCGGGAACGGGGCCTCCTACAATGAGCAGTTCTTC

V: TRBV28
D: .
size: few
J: TRBJ1-2
CDR3: CASSFQDSNYGYTF
DNA: TGTGCCAGCAGTTTTCAGGACAGTAACTATGGCTACACCTTC

V: TRBV10-3
D: TRBD1
size: .
J: TRBJ1-5
CDR3: CAISRQGSENQPQHF
DNA: TGTGCCATCAGTCGACAGGGAAGTGAAAATCAGCCCCAGCATTTT

V: TRBV4-1
D: .
size: few
J: TRBJ2-4
CDR3: CASSQVVNTLAKNIQYF
DNA: TGCGCCAGCAGCCAAGTGGTAAACACCCTAGCCAAAAACATTCAGTACTTC

V: TRBV7-9
D: .
size: .
J: TRBJ2-3
CDR3: CACSLEASTSTDTQYF
DNA: TGTGCCTGCAGCTTAGAAGCTAGCACTAGCACAGATACGCAGTATTTT

V: TRBV7-2
D: .
size: many
J: TRBJ2-5
CDR3: CASSFSATQETQYF
DNA: TGTGCCAGCAGCTTCTCTGCGACCCAAGAGACCCAGTACTTC

V: TRBV30
D: .
size: many
J: TRBJ1-2
CDR3: CAWSVKGTYGYTF
DNA: TGTGCCTGGAGTGTAAAGGGAACCTATGGCTACACCTTC

V: TRBV20-1
D: TRBD1
size: many
J: TRBJ2-1
CDR3: CSAFRGWSYNEQFF
DNA: TGCAGTGCTTTCAGGGGGTGGTCCTACAATGAGCAGTTCTTC

V: TRBV18
D: TRBD1
size: .
J: TRBJ2-5
CDR3: CASSQTGTETQYF
DNA: TGTGCCAGCTCGCAGACAGGGACCGAGACCCAGTACTTC

V: TRBV20-1
D: .
size: .
J: TRBJ2-3
CDR3: CSADGGNVDTQYF
DNA: TGCAGTGCCGACGGAGGGAATGTAGATACGCAGTATTTT

V: TRBV30
D: .
size: many
J: TRBJ1-5
CDR3: CAWNLGVNQPQHF
DNA: TGTGCCTGGAACCTAGGGGTAAATCAGCCCCAGCATTTT